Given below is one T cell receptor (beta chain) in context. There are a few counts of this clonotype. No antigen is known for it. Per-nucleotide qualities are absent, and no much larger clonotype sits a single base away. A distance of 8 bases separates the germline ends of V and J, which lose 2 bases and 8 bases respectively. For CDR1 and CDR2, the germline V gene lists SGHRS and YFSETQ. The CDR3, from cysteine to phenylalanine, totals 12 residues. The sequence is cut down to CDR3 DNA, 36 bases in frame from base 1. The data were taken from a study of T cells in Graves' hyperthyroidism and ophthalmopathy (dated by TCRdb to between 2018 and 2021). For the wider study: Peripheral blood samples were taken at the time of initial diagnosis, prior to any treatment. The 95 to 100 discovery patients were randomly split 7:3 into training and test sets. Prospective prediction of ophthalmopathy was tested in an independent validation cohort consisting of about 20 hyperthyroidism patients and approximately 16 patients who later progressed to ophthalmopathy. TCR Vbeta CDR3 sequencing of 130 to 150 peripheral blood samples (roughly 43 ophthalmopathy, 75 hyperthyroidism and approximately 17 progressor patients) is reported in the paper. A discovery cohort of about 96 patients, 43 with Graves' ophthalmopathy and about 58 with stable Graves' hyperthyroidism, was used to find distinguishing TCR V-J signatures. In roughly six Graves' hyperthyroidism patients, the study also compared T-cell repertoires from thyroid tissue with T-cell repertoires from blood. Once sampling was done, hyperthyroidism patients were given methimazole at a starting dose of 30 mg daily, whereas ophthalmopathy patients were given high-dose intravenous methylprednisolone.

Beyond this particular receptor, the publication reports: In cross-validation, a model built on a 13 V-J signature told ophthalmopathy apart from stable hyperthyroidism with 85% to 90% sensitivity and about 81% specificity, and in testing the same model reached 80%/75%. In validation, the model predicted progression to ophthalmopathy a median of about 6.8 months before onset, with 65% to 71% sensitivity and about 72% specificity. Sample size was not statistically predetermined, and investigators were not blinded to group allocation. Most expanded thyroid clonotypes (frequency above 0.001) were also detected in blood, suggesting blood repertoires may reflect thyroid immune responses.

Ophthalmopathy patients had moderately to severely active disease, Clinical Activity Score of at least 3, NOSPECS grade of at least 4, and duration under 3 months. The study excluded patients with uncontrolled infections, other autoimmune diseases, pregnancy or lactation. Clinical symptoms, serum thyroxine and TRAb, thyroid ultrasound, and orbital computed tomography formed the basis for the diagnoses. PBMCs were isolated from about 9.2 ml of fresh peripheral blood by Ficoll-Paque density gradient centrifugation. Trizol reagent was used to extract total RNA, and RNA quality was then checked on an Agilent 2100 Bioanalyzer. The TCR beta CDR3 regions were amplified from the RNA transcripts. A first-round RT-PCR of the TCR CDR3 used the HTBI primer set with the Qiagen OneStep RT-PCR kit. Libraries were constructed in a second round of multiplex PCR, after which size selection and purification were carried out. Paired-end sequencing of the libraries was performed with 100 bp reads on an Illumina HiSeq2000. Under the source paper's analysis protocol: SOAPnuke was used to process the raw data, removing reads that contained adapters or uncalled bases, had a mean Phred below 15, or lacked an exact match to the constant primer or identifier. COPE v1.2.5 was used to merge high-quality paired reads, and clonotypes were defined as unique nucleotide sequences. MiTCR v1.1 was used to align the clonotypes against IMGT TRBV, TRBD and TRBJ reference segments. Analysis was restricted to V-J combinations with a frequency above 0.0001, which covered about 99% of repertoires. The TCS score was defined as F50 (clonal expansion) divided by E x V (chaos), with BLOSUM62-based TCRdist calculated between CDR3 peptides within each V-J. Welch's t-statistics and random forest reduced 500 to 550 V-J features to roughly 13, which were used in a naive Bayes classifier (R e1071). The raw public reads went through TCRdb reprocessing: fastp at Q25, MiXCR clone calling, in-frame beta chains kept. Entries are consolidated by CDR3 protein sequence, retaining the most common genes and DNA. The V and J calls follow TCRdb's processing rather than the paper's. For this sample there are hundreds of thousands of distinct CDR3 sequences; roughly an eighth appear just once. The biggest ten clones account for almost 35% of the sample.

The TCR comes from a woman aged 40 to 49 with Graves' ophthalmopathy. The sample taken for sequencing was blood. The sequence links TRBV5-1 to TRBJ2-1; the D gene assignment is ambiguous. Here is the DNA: TGCGCCAGCAGCTTTGAAGGGTATGAGCAGTTCTTC. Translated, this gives CASSFEGYEQFF.